A selection of T cell receptor beta chains follows, all from one sample in a study of blood T cell repertoires in COVID-19. Sequencing used immunoSEQ multiplex PCR; TCRdb keeps in-frame clones, though not all of them. The sample lists 350,000 to 450,000 clones, roughly nine tenths seen once, with 0.95% to 1.5% in the top ten. Sequenced input: peripheral blood. The origin of the receptors is a man aged 35 to 55 with acute or convalescent COVID-19. The CDR3 runs from the conserved cysteine through the conserved F or W. A D gene is named only where the DNA matches it firmly. Not every row has a clone size; where given, it reads once, few, many or a size class.

j_gene: TRBJ2-5
v_gene: TRBV6-5
d_gene: TRBD2
abundance: .
CDR3aa: CASTSRGRGETQYF
CDR3nt: TGTGCCAGCACCTCTCGGGGGAGGGGAGAGACCCAGTACTTC

j_gene: TRBJ1-6
v_gene: TRBV28
d_gene: .
abundance: .
CDR3aa: CASGRVFGSPLHF
CDR3nt: TGTGCCAGCGGCAGGGTTTTTGGTTCACCCCTCCACTTT

j_gene: TRBJ2-7
v_gene: TRBV7-8
d_gene: .
abundance: .
CDR3aa: CASSQLAVSYEQYF
CDR3nt: TGTGCCAGCAGCCAGCTCGCGGTCTCCTACGAGCAGTACTTC

j_gene: TRBJ1-2
v_gene: TRBV14
d_gene: .
abundance: .
CDR3aa: CASSLNPGSLDKTYGYTF
CDR3nt: TGTGCCAGCAGTCTCAATCCGGGATCCCTTGATAAAACGTATGGCTACACCTTC

j_gene: TRBJ2-6
v_gene: TRBV7-9
d_gene: TRBD2
abundance: .
CDR3aa: CASSLSRTSGGAGANVLTF
CDR3nt: TGTGCCAGCAGCTTATCACGGACTAGCGGGGGGGCGGGGGCCAACGTCCTGACTTTC

j_gene: TRBJ1-1
v_gene: TRBV15
d_gene: TRBD1
abundance: .
CDR3aa: CATSSPGQGLGTEAFF
CDR3nt: TGTGCCACCAGCTCTCCGGGACAGGGGCTGGGAACTGAAGCTTTCTTT

j_gene: TRBJ1-6
v_gene: TRBV2
d_gene: .
abundance: .
CDR3aa: CASSPERASPLHF
CDR3nt: TGTGCCAGCAGTCCCGAGAGGGCTTCACCCCTCCACTTT

j_gene: TRBJ2-1
v_gene: TRBV6-5
d_gene: .
abundance: .
CDR3aa: CASRETTTYNEQFF
CDR3nt: TGTGCCAGCAGGGAGACTACTACCTACAATGAGCAGTTCTTC

j_gene: TRBJ2-2
v_gene: TRBV5-1
d_gene: TRBD1
abundance: .
CDR3aa: CASQTGGSLTGELFF
CDR3nt: TGCGCCAGCCAGACAGGGGGCAGTCTAACCGGGGAGCTGTTTTTT

j_gene: TRBJ1-1
v_gene: TRBV20-1
d_gene: .
abundance: .
CDR3aa: CSASLGARITEAFF
CDR3nt: TGCAGTGCTAGTCTGGGGGCGCGGATCACTGAAGCTTTCTTT

j_gene: TRBJ2-7
v_gene: TRBV10-2
d_gene: .
abundance: .
CDR3aa: CASSEQTTYEQYF
CDR3nt: TGCGCCAGCAGTGAACAAACCACCTACGAGCAGTACTTC

j_gene: TRBJ1-4
v_gene: TRBV5-1
d_gene: TRBD1
abundance: .
CDR3aa: CASSPTGAGNEKLFF
CDR3nt: TGCGCCAGCAGCCCTACAGGGGCGGGTAATGAAAAACTGTTTTTT

j_gene: TRBJ2-3
v_gene: TRBV2
d_gene: TRBD2
abundance: .
CDR3aa: CASGGLTSGRSGDTQYF
CDR3nt: TGTGCCAGCGGGGGATTGACTAGCGGGAGGAGTGGAGATACGCAGTATTTT

j_gene: TRBJ1-6
v_gene: TRBV6-2/TRBV6-3
d_gene: TRBD1
abundance: .
CDR3aa: CASSRGQADSPLHF
CDR3nt: TGTGCCAGCAGTCGGGGACAGGCCGATTCACCCCTCCACTTT

j_gene: TRBJ1-2
v_gene: TRBV2
d_gene: TRBD1
abundance: .
CDR3aa: CASQGQGADYGYTF
CDR3nt: TGTGCCAGCCAGGGACAGGGGGCAGACTATGGCTACACCTTC

j_gene: TRBJ2-2
v_gene: TRBV3-1/TRBV3-2
d_gene: .
abundance: once
CDR3aa: CASSQDQGRVGTGELFF
CDR3nt: TGTGCCAGCAGCCAAGATCAAGGCAGGGTGGGCACCGGGGAGCTGTTTTTT

j_gene: TRBJ1-1
v_gene: TRBV18
d_gene: .
abundance: .
CDR3aa: CASSPQSTGTSTEAFF
CDR3nt: TGTGCCAGCTCACCTCAATCTACAGGGACGAGCACTGAAGCTTTCTTT

j_gene: TRBJ2-5
v_gene: TRBV9
d_gene: TRBD2
abundance: .
CDR3aa: CASSVEAGRFSGVGETQYF
CDR3nt: TGTGCCAGCAGCGTAGAGGCAGGAAGGTTCAGCGGGGTGGGAGAGACCCAGTACTTC

j_gene: TRBJ2-7
v_gene: TRBV2
d_gene: .
abundance: .
CDR3aa: CASSPDRYQNYEQYF
CDR3nt: TGTGCCAGCAGTCCTGACAGGTACCAAAACTACGAGCAGTACTTC

j_gene: TRBJ2-7
v_gene: TRBV11-2
d_gene: TRBD1
abundance: .
CDR3aa: CASSTNRGRGYEQYF
CDR3nt: TGTGCCAGCAGCACTAACAGGGGACGTGGGTACGAGCAGTACTTC

j_gene: TRBJ2-2
v_gene: TRBV27
d_gene: TRBD1
abundance: .
CDR3aa: CASSLSRPRGRGPGELFF
CDR3nt: TGTGCCAGCAGTTTATCAAGGCCACGGGGCAGGGGGCCCGGGGAGCTGTTTTTT

j_gene: TRBJ2-1
v_gene: TRBV4-2
d_gene: .
abundance: .
CDR3aa: CASSQDRRTYNEQFF
CDR3nt: TGTGCCAGCAGCCAAGACCGCAGGACTTACAATGAGCAGTTCTTC

j_gene: TRBJ1-5
v_gene: TRBV6-6
d_gene: TRBD1
abundance: .
CDR3aa: CASRLGQGANQPQHF
CDR3nt: TGTGCCAGCAGATTGGGACAGGGGGCCAATCAGCCCCAGCATTTT

j_gene: TRBJ1-2
v_gene: TRBV15
d_gene: .
abundance: once
CDR3aa: CATSSRGALGYTF
CDR3nt: TGTGCCACCAGCAGCCGGGGGGCATTAGGCTACACCTTC